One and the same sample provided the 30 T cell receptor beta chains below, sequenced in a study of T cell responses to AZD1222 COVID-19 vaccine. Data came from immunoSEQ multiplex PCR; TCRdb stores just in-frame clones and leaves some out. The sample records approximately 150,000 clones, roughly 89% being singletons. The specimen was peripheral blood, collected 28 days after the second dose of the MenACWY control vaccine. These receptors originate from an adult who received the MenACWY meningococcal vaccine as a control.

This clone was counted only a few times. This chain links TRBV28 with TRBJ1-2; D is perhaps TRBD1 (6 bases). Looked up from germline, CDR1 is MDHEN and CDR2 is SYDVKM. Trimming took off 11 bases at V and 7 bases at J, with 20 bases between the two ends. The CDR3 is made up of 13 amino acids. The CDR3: CAGGRATTPGYTF. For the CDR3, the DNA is TGTGCCGGGGGGCGCGCGACGACGCCTGGCTACACCTTC.

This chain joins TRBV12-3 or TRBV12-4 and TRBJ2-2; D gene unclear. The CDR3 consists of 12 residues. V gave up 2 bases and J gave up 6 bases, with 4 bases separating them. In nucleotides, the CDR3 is TGTGCCAGCAGTTTACGCCCCGGGGAGCTGTTTTTT. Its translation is CASSLRPGELFF.

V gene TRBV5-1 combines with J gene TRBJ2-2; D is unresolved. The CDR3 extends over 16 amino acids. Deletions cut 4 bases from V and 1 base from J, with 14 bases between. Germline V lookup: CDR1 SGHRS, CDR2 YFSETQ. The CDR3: CASSNPGGVNTGELFF. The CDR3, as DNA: TGCGCCAGCAGCAACCCGGGTGGAGTGAACACCGGGGAGCTGTTTTTT. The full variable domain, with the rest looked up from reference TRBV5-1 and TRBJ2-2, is KAGVTQTPRYLIKTRGQQVTLSCSPISGHRSVSWYQQTPGQGLQFLFEYFSETQRNKGNFPGRFSGRQFSNSRSEMNVSTLELGDSALYLCASSNPGGVNTGELFFGEGSRLTVL.

The CDR3: CASSPRGQETYNEQFF. In nucleotides, the CDR3 is TGTGCCAGCAGCCCCAGGGGACAGGAGACCTACAATGAGCAGTTCTTC. The chain employs TRBV7-8 and TRBJ2-1; 8 bases are a match to TRBD1. V dropped 5 bases and J dropped 2; count of bases not matched to a gene: 8. Germline CDR1 and CDR2: SGHVS and FQNEAQ. CDR3 length: 16 amino acids.

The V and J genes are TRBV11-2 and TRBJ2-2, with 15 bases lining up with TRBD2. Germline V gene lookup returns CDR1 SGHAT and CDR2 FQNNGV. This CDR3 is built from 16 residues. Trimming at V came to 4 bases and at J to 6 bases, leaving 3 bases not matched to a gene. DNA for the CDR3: TGTGCCAGCAGCTCTCGGACTAGCGGGGGGGCCGGGGAGCTGTTTTTT. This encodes CASSSRTSGGAGELFF.

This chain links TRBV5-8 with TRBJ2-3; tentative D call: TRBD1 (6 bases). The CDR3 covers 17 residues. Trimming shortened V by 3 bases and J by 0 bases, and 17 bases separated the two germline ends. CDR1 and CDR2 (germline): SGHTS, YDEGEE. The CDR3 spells CASSSTDRPSSTDTQYF. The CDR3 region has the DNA TGTGCCAGCAGCTCAACAGACAGGCCATCTAGCACAGATACGCAGTATTTT.

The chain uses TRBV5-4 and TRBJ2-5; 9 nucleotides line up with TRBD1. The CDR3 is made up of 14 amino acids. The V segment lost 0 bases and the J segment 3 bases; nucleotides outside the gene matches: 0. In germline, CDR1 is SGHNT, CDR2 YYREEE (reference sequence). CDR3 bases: TGTGCCAGCAGCTTGGGGGACAGGGAAGAGACCCAGTACTTC. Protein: CASSLGDREETQYF.

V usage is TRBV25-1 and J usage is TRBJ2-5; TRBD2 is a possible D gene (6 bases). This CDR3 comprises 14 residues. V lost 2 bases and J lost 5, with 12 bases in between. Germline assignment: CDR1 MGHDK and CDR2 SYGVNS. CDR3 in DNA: TGTGCCAGCAGTGAACCGGGAGCGGAGGAGACCCAGTACTTC. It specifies CASSEPGAEETQYF.

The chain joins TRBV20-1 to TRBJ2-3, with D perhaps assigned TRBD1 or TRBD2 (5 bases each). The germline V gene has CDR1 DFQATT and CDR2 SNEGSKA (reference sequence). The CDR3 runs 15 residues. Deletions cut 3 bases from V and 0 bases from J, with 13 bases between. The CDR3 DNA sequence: TGCAGTGCTAGTTTCCTCGGGGCCAGCACAGATACGCAGTATTTT. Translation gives CSASFLGASTDTQYF.

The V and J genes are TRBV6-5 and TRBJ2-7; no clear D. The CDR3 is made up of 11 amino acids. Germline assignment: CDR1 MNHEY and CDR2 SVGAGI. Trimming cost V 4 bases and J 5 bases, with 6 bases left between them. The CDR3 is CASSLVDEQYF. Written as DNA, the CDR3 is TGTGCCAGCAGTTTAGTGGACGAGCAGTACTTC.

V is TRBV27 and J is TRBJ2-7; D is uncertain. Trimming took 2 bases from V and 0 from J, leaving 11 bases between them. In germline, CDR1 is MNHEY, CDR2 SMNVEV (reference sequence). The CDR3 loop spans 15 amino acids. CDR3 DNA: TGTGCCAGCAGTTTACAGCCTCAACTCTCCTACGAGCAGTACTTC. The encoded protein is CASSLQPQLSYEQYF.

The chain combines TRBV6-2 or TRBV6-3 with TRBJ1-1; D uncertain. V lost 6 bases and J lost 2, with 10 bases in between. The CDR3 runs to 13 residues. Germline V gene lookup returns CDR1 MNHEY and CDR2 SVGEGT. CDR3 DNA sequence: TGTGCCAGCAGCCAAGACTCCAACACTGAAGCTTTCTTT. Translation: CASSQDSNTEAFF.

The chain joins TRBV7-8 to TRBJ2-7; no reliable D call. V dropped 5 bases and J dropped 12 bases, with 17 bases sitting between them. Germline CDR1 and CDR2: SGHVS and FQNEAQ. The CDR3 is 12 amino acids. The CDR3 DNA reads TGTGCCAGCAGCCTCGATGACTCCTCCCCGTACTTC. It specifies CASSLDDSSPYF.

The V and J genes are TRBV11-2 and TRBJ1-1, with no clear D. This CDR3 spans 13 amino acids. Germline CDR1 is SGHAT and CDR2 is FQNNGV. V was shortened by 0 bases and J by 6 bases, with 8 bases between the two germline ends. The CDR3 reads CASSLDSRSEAFF. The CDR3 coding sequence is TGTGCCAGCAGCTTAGATAGTCGGTCTGAAGCTTTCTTT.

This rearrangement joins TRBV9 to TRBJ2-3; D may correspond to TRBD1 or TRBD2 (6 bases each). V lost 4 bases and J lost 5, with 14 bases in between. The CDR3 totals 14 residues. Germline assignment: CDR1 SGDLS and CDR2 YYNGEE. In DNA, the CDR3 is TGTGCCAGCAGCCCCGGGGGCGTTGGAGATACGCAGTATTTT. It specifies CASSPGGVGDTQYF.

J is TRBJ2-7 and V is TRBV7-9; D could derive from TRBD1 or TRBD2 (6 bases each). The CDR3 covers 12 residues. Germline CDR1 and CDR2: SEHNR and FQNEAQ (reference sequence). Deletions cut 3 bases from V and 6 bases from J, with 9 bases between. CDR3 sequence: CASSLWGAEQYF. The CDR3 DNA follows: TGTGCCAGCAGCTTGTGGGGGGCCGAGCAGTACTTC.

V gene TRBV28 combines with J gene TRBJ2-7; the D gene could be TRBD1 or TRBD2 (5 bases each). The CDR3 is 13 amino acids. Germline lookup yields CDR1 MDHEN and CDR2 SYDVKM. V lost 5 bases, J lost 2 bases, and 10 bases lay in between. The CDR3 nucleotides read TGTGCCAGCAGTGGGACCCTGACCTACGAGCAGTACTTC. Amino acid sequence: CASSGTLTYEQYF.

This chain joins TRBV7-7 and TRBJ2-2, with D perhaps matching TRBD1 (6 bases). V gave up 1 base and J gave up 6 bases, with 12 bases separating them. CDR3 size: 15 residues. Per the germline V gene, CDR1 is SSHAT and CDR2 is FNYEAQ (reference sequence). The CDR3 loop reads CASSLEPQGPGELFF. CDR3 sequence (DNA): TGTGCCAGCAGCTTAGAACCACAGGGTCCCGGGGAGCTGTTTTTT.

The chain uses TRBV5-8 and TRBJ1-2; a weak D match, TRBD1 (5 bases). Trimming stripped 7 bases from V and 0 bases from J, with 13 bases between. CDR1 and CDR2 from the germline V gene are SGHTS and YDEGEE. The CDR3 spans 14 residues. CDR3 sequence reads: CASARGITNYGYTF. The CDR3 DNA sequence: TGTGCCAGCGCCCGGGGGATCACTAACTATGGCTACACCTTC.

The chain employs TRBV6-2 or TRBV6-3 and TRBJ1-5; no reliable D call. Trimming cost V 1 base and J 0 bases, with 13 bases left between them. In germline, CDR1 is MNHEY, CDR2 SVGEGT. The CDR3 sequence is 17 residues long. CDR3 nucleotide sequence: TGTGCCAGCAGTTACTGGCAAACTTCCAATAGCAATCAGCCCCAGCATTTT. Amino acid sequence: CASSYWQTSNSNQPQHF.

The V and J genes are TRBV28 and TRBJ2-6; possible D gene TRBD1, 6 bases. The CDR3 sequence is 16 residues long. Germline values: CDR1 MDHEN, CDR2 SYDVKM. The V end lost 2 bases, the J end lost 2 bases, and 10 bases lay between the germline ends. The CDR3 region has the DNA TGTGCCAGCAGTTTACATCCAGGGGCTGGGGCCAACGTCCTGACTTTC. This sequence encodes CASSLHPGAGANVLTF.

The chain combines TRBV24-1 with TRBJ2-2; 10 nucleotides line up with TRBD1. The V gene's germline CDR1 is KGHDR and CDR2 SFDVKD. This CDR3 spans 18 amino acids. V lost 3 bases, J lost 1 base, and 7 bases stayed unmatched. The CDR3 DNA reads TGTGCCACCAGTGATGGACAGGGGGTCGACTGGAACACCGGGGAGCTGTTTTTT. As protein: CATSDGQGVDWNTGELFF.

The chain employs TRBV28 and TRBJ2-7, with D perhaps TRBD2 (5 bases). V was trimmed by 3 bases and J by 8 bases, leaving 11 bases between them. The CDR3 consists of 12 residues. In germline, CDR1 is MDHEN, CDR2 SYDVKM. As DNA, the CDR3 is TGTGCCAGCAGTTTTGGGAGTAACCAGCAGTACTTC. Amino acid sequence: CASSFGSNQQYF.

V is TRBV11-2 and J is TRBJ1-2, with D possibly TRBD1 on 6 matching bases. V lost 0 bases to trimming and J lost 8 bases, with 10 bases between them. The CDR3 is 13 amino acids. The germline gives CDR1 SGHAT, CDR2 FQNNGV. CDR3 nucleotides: TGTGCCAGCAGCTTAGAGGGGGCGTCAGGCTACACCTTC. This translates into CASSLEGASGYTF. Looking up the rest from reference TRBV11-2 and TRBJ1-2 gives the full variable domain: EAGVAQSPRYKIIEKRQSVAFWCNPISGHATLYWYQQILGQGPKLLIQFQNNGVVDDSQLPKDRFSAERLKGVDSTLKIQPAKLEDSAVYLCASSLEGASGYTFGSGTRLTVV.

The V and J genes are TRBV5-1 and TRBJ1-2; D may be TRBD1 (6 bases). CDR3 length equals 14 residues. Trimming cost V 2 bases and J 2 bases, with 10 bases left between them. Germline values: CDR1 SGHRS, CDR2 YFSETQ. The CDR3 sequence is CASSLGGGNYGYTF. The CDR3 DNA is TGCGCCAGCAGCTTAGGAGGGGGAAACTATGGCTACACCTTC.

Here the CDR3 DNA reads TGTGCCAGCAGCGTAACCGACAGGGGGCACAATGAGCAGTTCTTC. It is translated as CASSVTDRGHNEQFF. This chain joins TRBV9 and TRBJ2-1; 10 nucleotides match TRBD1. With 1 base clipped from V and 5 bases from J, the junction kept 3 bases outside the gene matches. Germline V gene sequence: CDR1 SGDLS, CDR2 YYNGEE. This CDR3 spans 15 amino acids.

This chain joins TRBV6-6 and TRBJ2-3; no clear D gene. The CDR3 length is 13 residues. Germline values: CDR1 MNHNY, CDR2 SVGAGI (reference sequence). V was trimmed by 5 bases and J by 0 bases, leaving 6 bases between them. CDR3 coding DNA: TGTGCCAGCAGTCTACCAAGCACAGATACGCAGTATTTT. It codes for CASSLPSTDTQYF.

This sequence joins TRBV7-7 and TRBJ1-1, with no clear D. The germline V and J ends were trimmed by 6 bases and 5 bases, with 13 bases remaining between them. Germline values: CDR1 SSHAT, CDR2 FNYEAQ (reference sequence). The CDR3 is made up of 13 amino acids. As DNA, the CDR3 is TGTGCCAGCAGTGCAACAGAGGAGACTGAAGCTTTCTTT. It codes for CASSATEETEAFF. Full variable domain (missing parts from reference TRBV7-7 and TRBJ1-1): GAGVSQSPRYKVTKRGQDVTLRCDPISSHATLYWYQQALGQGPEFLTYFNYEAQPDKSGLPSDRFSAERPEGSISTLTIQRTEQRDSAMYRCASSATEETEAFFGQGTRLTVV.

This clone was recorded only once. DNA for the CDR3: TGTGCCAGCAGTTACGCAAGGGACTCGGGGGGCACCGGGGAGCTGTTTTTT. Amino acid sequence: CASSYARDSGGTGELFF. The chain links TRBV6-2 or TRBV6-3 to TRBJ2-2, with TRBD2 matching 7 bases. Germline values: CDR1 MNHEY, CDR2 SVGEGT. CDR3 length equals 17 residues. The V gene end was trimmed by 2 bases and the J gene end by 4 bases; junction bases not matched to a gene: 10.

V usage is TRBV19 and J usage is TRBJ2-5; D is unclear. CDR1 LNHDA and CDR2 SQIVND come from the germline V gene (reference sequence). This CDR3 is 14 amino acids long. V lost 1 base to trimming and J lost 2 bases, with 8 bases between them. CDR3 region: CASSIGLLQETQYF. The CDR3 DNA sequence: TGTGCCAGTAGTATAGGACTGTTACAAGAGACCCAGTACTTC.